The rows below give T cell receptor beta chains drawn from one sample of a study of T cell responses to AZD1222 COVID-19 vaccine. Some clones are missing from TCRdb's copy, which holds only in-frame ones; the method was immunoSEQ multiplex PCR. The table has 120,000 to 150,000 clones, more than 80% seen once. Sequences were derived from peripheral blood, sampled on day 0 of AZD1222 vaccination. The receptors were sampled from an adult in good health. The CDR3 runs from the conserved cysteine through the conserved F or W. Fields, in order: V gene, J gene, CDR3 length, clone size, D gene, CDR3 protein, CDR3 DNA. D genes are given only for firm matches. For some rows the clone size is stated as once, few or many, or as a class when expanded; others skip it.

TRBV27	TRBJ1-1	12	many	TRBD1	CASSLIQGKAFF	TGTGCCAGCAGTTTAATACAGGGGAAAGCTTTCTTT
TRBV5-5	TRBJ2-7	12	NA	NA	CASSGGLYEQYF	TGTGCCAGCAGCGGGGGACTTTACGAGCAGTACTTC
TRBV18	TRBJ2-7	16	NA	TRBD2	CASSPPVSGRRNEQYF	TGTGCCAGCTCACCACCGGTTAGCGGGAGAAGGAACGAGCAGTACTTC
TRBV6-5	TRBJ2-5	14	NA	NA	CASSGGRPQETQYF	TGTGCCAGCAGCGGGGGAAGGCCCCAAGAGACCCAGTACTTC
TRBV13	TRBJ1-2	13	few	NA	CASSLRGAHGYTF	TGTGCCAGCAGCTTACGGGGGGCGCATGGCTACACCTTC
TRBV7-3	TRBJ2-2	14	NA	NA	CASSPQVFGGELFF	TGTGCCAGCAGCCCCCAGGTTTTCGGTGGGGAGCTGTTTTTT
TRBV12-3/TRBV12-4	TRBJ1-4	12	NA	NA	CASSFLAEKLFF	TGTGCCAGCAGTTTCTTGGCTGAAAAACTGTTTTTT
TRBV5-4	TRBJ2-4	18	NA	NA	CASSRGGTVPAAKNIQYF	TGTGCCAGCAGCAGAGGGGGTACGGTCCCGGCAGCCAAAAACATTCAGTACTTC
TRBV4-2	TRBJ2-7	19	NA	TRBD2	CASSPSGGRAGGGRYEQYF	TGTGCCAGCAGCCCCTCTGGGGGGAGAGCGGGAGGCGGGAGATACGAGCAGTACTTC
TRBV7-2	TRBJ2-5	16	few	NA	CASSLDWGALGETQYF	TGTGCCAGCAGCTTAGATTGGGGGGCCCTAGGGGAGACCCAGTACTTC
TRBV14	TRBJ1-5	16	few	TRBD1	CASSSRDRRFNQPQHF	TGTGCCAGCAGCTCACGGGACAGGCGCTTCAATCAGCCCCAGCATTTT
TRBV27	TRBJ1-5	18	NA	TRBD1	CASSLRGLLDRVNQPQHF	TGTGCCAGCAGTTTAAGAGGACTCTTGGACAGGGTCAATCAGCCCCAGCATTTT
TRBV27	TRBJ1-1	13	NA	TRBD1	CASRGTANTEAFF	TGTGCCAGCAGGGGGACAGCAAACACTGAAGCTTTCTTT
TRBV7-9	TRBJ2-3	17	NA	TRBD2	CASSSWTSGGKAGTQYF	TGTGCCAGCAGCTCCTGGACTAGCGGGGGCAAAGCGGGTACGCAGTATTTT
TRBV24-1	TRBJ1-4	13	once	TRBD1	CATSDWDSEKLFF	TGTGCCACCAGTGACTGGGACAGTGAAAAACTGTTTTTT
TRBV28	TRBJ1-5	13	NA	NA	CASSRTFNQPQHF	TGTGCCAGCAGTAGGACGTTCAATCAGCCCCAGCATTTT
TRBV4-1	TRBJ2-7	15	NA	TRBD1	CASSQSWDSSYEQYF	TGCGCCAGCAGCCAAAGCTGGGACAGCTCCTACGAGCAGTACTTC
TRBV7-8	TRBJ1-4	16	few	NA	CASSQELRVGFRELFF	TGTGCCAGCAGTCAAGAGCTCAGGGTCGGGTTCCGTGAACTGTTTTTT
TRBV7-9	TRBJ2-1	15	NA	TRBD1	CASSPGTGAYNEQFF	TGTGCCAGCAGCCCCGGGACAGGGGCGTACAATGAGCAGTTCTTC
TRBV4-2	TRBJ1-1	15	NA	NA	CASSQGSGQATEAFF	TGTGCCAGCAGCCAAGGTTCAGGGCAGGCCACTGAAGCTTTCTTT
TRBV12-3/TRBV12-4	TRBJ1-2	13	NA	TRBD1	CASRPGQGYGYTF	TGTGCCAGCAGACCGGGACAGGGCTATGGCTACACCTTC
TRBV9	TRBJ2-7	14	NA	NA	CASSVDFASYEQYF	TGTGCCAGCAGCGTAGATTTTGCTTCCTACGAGCAGTACTTC
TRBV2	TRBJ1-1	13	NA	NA	CASRWNGAGEAFF	TGTGCCAGCCGGTGGAACGGGGCCGGTGAAGCTTTCTTT
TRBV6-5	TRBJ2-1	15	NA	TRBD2	CASSYRRGVENEQFF	TGTGCCAGCAGTTACCGCCGGGGGGTGGAGAATGAGCAGTTCTTC
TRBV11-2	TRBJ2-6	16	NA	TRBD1	CASSILRGLGANVLTF	TGTGCCAGCAGCATACTAAGGGGGCTTGGGGCCAACGTCCTGACTTTC
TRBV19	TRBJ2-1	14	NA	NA	CASSPSHLYNEQFF	TGTGCCAGTAGTCCTTCCCACCTCTACAATGAGCAGTTCTTC
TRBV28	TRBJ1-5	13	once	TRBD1	CASMDRLNQPQHF	TGTGCCAGTATGGACAGGCTCAATCAGCCCCAGCATTTT
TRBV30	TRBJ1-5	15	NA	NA	CAWSRGRVGNQPQHF	TGTGCCTGGAGCAGGGGACGGGTGGGCAATCAGCCCCAGCATTTT
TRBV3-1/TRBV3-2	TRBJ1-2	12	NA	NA	CASSHEARGYTF	TGTGCCAGCAGCCATGAGGCTCGGGGCTACACCTTC
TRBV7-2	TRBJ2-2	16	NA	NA	CASSLASGTNTGELFF	TGTGCCAGCAGCTTAGCGTCCGGTACGAACACCGGGGAGCTGTTTTTT
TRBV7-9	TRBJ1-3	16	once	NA	CASSPLGAGPGNTIYF	TGTGCCAGCAGCCCCCTTGGGGCAGGGCCTGGAAACACCATATATTTT
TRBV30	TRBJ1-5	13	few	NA	CAWSTGTTQPQHF	TGTGCCTGGAGTACCGGGACCACTCAGCCCCAGCATTTT
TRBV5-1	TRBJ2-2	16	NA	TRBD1	CASSPRTGRITGELFF	TGCGCCAGCAGCCCTCGGACAGGGCGGATCACCGGGGAGCTGTTTTTT
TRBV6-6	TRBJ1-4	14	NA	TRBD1	CASSYAGGGEKLFF	TGTGCCAGCAGTTACGCAGGGGGGGGTGAAAAACTGTTTTTT
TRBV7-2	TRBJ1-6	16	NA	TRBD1	CASSSQQGVWNSPLHF	TGTGCCAGCAGCTCCCAACAGGGGGTGTGGAATTCACCCCTCCACTTT
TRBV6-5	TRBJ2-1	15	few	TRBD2	CASKKRGGTYNEQFF	TGTGCCAGCAAAAAGCGGGGGGGCACATACAATGAGCAGTTCTTC
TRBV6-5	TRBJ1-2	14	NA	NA	CASSYSASSYGYTF	TGTGCCAGCAGTTATTCGGCCAGTAGCTATGGCTACACCTTC
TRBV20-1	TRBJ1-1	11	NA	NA	CSASPRTEAFF	TGCAGTGCTAGCCCCCGAACTGAAGCTTTCTTT
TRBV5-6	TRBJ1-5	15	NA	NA	CASSFGGHSNQPQHF	TGTGCCAGCAGCTTCGGCGGACATAGCAATCAGCCCCAGCATTTT
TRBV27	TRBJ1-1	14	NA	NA	CASSLTGSYRGAFF	TGTGCCAGCAGTTTAACGGGGAGCTACCGAGGGGCTTTCTTT
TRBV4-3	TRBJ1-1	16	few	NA	CASSQGRSPRNTEAFF	TGCGCCAGCAGCCAGGGACGGAGCCCGCGGAACACTGAAGCTTTCTTT
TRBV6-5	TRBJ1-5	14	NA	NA	CASSYGRGNQPQHF	TGTGCCAGCAGTTACGGCCGGGGCAATCAGCCCCAGCATTTT
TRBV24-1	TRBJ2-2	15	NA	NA	CATSDLWAEAGELFF	TGTGCCACCAGTGATTTGTGGGCCGAGGCCGGGGAGCTGTTTTTT
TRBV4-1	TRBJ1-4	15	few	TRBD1	CASSHTPGQGKKLFF	TGCGCCAGCAGCCACACGCCGGGACAGGGAAAAAAACTGTTTTTT
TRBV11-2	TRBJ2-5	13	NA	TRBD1	CASSFTGEETQYF	TGTGCCAGCAGCTTTACAGGGGAGGAGACCCAGTACTTC
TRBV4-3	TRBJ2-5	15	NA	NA	CASSQDGLVMETQYF	TGCGCCAGCAGCCAAGATGGGCTAGTTATGGAGACCCAGTACTTC
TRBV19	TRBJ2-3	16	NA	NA	CASRDRFVNKGDTQYF	TGTGCCAGTAGGGACCGTTTTGTTAACAAGGGGGATACGCAGTATTTT
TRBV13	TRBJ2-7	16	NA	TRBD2	CASSLREGPAPYEQYF	TGTGCCAGCAGCTTACGGGAGGGCCCTGCCCCCTACGAGCAGTACTTC
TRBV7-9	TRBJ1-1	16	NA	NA	CASSLIPTGLNTEAFF	TGTGCCAGCAGCCTAATACCGACAGGCTTGAACACTGAAGCTTTCTTT
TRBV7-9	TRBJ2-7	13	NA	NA	CASSDGRPYEQYF	TGTGCCAGCAGCGATGGACGGCCCTACGAGCAGTACTTC
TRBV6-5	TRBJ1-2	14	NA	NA	CASSTATGFYGYTF	TGTGCCAGCAGCACCGCCACAGGGTTCTACGGCTACACCTTC
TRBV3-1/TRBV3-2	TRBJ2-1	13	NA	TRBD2	CASQPGGVNEQFF	TGTGCCAGCCAACCGGGAGGGGTCAATGAGCAGTTCTTC
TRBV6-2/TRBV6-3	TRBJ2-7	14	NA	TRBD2	CASSYSREGYEQYF	TGTGCCAGCAGTTACTCGCGGGAGGGCTACGAGCAGTACTTC
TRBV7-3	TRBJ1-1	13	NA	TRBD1	CASSSRQGTEAFF	TGTGCCAGCAGCTCGAGACAGGGCACTGAAGCTTTCTTT
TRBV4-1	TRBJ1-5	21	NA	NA	CASSQERVNRTESVSNQPQHF	TGCGCCAGCAGCCAAGAAAGGGTCAATAGGACAGAAAGTGTCAGCAATCAGCCCCAGCATTTT